This T cell receptor (beta chain) was captured in a study of response to subunit inactivated influenza vaccine. Study-wide results and caveats: Authors suggested seasonal influenza vaccinations each recruit few new T cells.

TCRdb itself ran the RT-PCR reads through MiXCR, one entry per CDR3 protein. The table shows over 150,000 distinct CDR3 sequences, with around 10% occurring only once. This clonotype was detected only a few times. Its specificity is unknown. Trimming at V came to 2 bases and at J to 5 bases, leaving 9 bases not matched to a gene. Per germline, CDR1 KGHSH and CDR2 LQKENI. The CDR3 extends over 17 amino acids. This TCR was recovered from a man between 50 and 75 years old who received an inactivated influenza vaccine. This chain uses TRBV18 with TRBJ2-1, with 10 bases identical to TRBD2. The sequencing here drew on CD8+ T cells sorted from PBMCs, taken around 25 months after vaccination. The CDR3 sequence: CASSPYFLAGEHNEQFF. The CDR3 DNA is TGTGCCAGCTCACCATATTTCCTAGCGGGAGAGCACAATGAGCAGTTCTTC.